The source of this TCR beta chain is a study of blood T cell repertoires in COVID-19. Data came from immunoSEQ multiplex PCR; TCRdb stores just in-frame clones and leaves some out. The sample gives 150,000 to 200,000 clones, around 90% of which show up once; approximately 6.7% is in the top ten. This CDR3 has 16 amino acids. V was clipped by 0 bases and J by 0 bases, with 10 bases between them. CDR1 SGHRS and CDR2 YFSETQ come from the germline V gene. The chain has TRBV5-1 and TRBJ1-3; no clear D. The clonotype was recovered from a man in his forties with acute or convalescent COVID-19. Material: peripheral blood. The CDR3 spells CASSLGETGSGNTIYF. The CDR3 DNA follows: TGCGCCAGCAGCTTGGGGGAGACGGGCTCTGGAAACACCATATATTTT.